A selection of T cell receptor beta chains follows, all from one sample in a study of blood T cell repertoires in COVID-19. Measured with immunoSEQ multiplex PCR; TCRdb has only the in-frame clones, and not every one. The sample shows some 270,000 clones, about 89% of them seen only once. Sample: peripheral blood. The source of these receptors is a man aged 45-65 years with acute or convalescent COVID-19. Each CDR3 is given with its conserved first and last residue. D genes are given only for firm matches. Some rows mark clone size as missing; the rest say once, few, many or name a class of expanded clone.

V gene: TRBV5-1
D gene: TRBD1
clone size: -
J gene: TRBJ2-7
CDR3 DNA: TGCGCCAGCAGCGCCGGGACAGCGTCCTACGAGCAGTACTTC
CDR3 protein: CASSAGTASYEQYF

V gene: TRBV27
D gene: TRBD1
clone size: -
J gene: TRBJ1-2
CDR3 DNA: TGTGCCAGCAAGGTGGGTGGGGGACAGATCTATGGCTACACCTTC
CDR3 protein: CASKVGGGQIYGYTF

V gene: TRBV9
D gene: TRBD1
clone size: -
J gene: TRBJ1-1
CDR3 DNA: TGTGCCAGCAGCCATGACAGGGCTTCCGGTGAAGCTTTCTTT
CDR3 protein: CASSHDRASGEAFF

V gene: TRBV19
D gene: TRBD2
clone size: -
J gene: TRBJ2-1
CDR3 DNA: TGTGCCAGTAGTATTAGGCTAGCGGGGGGCTCTTACAATGAGCAGTTCTTC
CDR3 protein: CASSIRLAGGSYNEQFF

V gene: TRBV6-5
D gene: -
clone size: -
J gene: TRBJ1-3
CDR3 DNA: TGTGCCAGCCGAGACAGGTTCTCTGGAAACACCATATATTTT
CDR3 protein: CASRDRFSGNTIYF

V gene: TRBV5-5
D gene: TRBD1
clone size: -
J gene: TRBJ1-2
CDR3 DNA: TGTGCCAGCAGTTCCGCCGGGACAGGGGACTATGGCTACACCTTC
CDR3 protein: CASSSAGTGDYGYTF

V gene: TRBV5-1
D gene: -
clone size: -
J gene: TRBJ1-2
CDR3 DNA: TGCGCCAGCAGCTTGATAGGGGTCTATGGCTACACCTTC
CDR3 protein: CASSLIGVYGYTF

V gene: TRBV2
D gene: TRBD1
clone size: -
J gene: TRBJ1-1
CDR3 DNA: TGTGCCAGCAGCTTGGGACAGGGGAACACTGAAGCTTTCTTT
CDR3 protein: CASSLGQGNTEAFF

V gene: TRBV5-1
D gene: TRBD1
clone size: -
J gene: TRBJ1-4
CDR3 DNA: TGCGCCAGCAGCAGGACAGGGGGATCTAATGAAAAACTGTTTTTT
CDR3 protein: CASSRTGGSNEKLFF

V gene: TRBV30
D gene: TRBD2
clone size: -
J gene: TRBJ2-5
CDR3 DNA: TGTGCCTGGAAATCAGCGGGGGCGGGAGAGACCCAGTACTTC
CDR3 protein: CAWKSAGAGETQYF

V gene: TRBV7-8
D gene: TRBD2
clone size: -
J gene: TRBJ2-1
CDR3 DNA: TGTGCCAGCAGCTCTAGCGGGGGGACCACTTTCAATGAGCAGTTCTTC
CDR3 protein: CASSSSGGTTFNEQFF

V gene: TRBV3-1/TRBV3-2
D gene: -
clone size: -
J gene: TRBJ1-2
CDR3 DNA: TGTGCCAGCAGCCAAGTAGGGGCGGCAGGTCCATCTAACTATGGCTACACCTTC
CDR3 protein: CASSQVGAAGPSNYGYTF

V gene: TRBV25-1
D gene: TRBD1
clone size: -
J gene: TRBJ1-2
CDR3 DNA: TGTGCCAGCAGTGGTTTAGACAGGGGAGGTGGGGGCTACACCTTC
CDR3 protein: CASSGLDRGGGGYTF

V gene: TRBV7-8
D gene: TRBD2
clone size: few
J gene: TRBJ2-7
CDR3 DNA: TGTGCCAGCAGCTTAGAGGGCGGGGGGTACTACGAGCAGTACTTC
CDR3 protein: CASSLEGGGYYEQYF

V gene: TRBV19
D gene: TRBD2
clone size: -
J gene: TRBJ2-5
CDR3 DNA: TGTGCCAGTAGTACCCTCAGCGGGAACCAAGAGACCCAGTACTTC
CDR3 protein: CASSTLSGNQETQYF

V gene: TRBV14
D gene: -
clone size: -
J gene: TRBJ1-1
CDR3 DNA: TGTGCCAGCAGCCTCCCTAACAGGCCTGTCACTGAAGCTTTCTTT
CDR3 protein: CASSLPNRPVTEAFF

V gene: TRBV2
D gene: -
clone size: -
J gene: TRBJ1-5
CDR3 DNA: TGTGCCGCTAAAGGGGCAGGGGCCGATCAGCCCCAGCATTTT
CDR3 protein: CAAKGAGADQPQHF

V gene: TRBV20-1
D gene: -
clone size: -
J gene: TRBJ1-3
CDR3 DNA: TGCAGTGCTAGTTCCGGGAATACTGGAAACACCATATATTTT
CDR3 protein: CSASSGNTGNTIYF

V gene: TRBV29-1
D gene: TRBD2
clone size: -
J gene: TRBJ2-1
CDR3 DNA: TGCAGCGTTGCTGGGGGACTAGCGGGCCTTCACGGGGGTGAGCAGTTCTTC
CDR3 protein: CSVAGGLAGLHGGEQFF

V gene: TRBV27
D gene: -
clone size: -
J gene: TRBJ1-1
CDR3 DNA: TGTGCCAGCAGTTTATTGGTCCCCGGCAGGTCAAACACTGAAGCTTTCTTT
CDR3 protein: CASSLLVPGRSNTEAFF

V gene: TRBV7-3
D gene: -
clone size: -
J gene: TRBJ1-3
CDR3 DNA: TGTGCCAGCGGGAGCGCCTCTGGAAACACCATATATTTT
CDR3 protein: CASGSASGNTIYF

V gene: TRBV14
D gene: -
clone size: -
J gene: TRBJ2-1
CDR3 DNA: TGTGCCAGCAGCCACAAGGGAGACAGGCCTCCTCTAGTCAATGAGCAGTTCTTC
CDR3 protein: CASSHKGDRPPLVNEQFF

V gene: TRBV19
D gene: -
clone size: -
J gene: TRBJ1-5
CDR3 DNA: TGTGCCAGTACCCTGGGGGGGCGTAATCAGCCCCAGCATTTT
CDR3 protein: CASTLGGRNQPQHF

V gene: TRBV18
D gene: TRBD1
clone size: -
J gene: TRBJ2-5
CDR3 DNA: TGTGCCAGCTCACTTAGTGGACAGGTACAAGAGACCCAGTACTTC
CDR3 protein: CASSLSGQVQETQYF

V gene: TRBV19
D gene: -
clone size: -
J gene: TRBJ1-5
CDR3 DNA: TGTGCCAGTATGGGGAGTTATAGCAATCAGCCCCAGCATTTT
CDR3 protein: CASMGSYSNQPQHF

V gene: TRBV7-8
D gene: -
clone size: -
J gene: TRBJ1-5
CDR3 DNA: TGTGCCAGCAGCGCGACAGTTAGCAATCAGCCCCAGCATTTT
CDR3 protein: CASSATVSNQPQHF

V gene: TRBV2
D gene: -
clone size: -
J gene: TRBJ1-2
CDR3 DNA: TGTGCCAGCAGTGAAGGGGCTTTTTCCTATGGCTACACCTTC
CDR3 protein: CASSEGAFSYGYTF

V gene: TRBV25-1
D gene: -
clone size: once
J gene: TRBJ1-6
CDR3 DNA: TGTGCCACCGGAGAGGATTCACCCCTCCACTTT
CDR3 protein: CATGEDSPLHF

V gene: TRBV5-4
D gene: TRBD1
clone size: -
J gene: TRBJ2-5
CDR3 DNA: TGTGCCAGCAGCGCGAGGACAGGGAAGGAGACCCAGTACTTC
CDR3 protein: CASSARTGKETQYF

V gene: TRBV2
D gene: TRBD1
clone size: few
J gene: TRBJ2-2
CDR3 DNA: TGTGCCAGACAGGGGGCAAACACCGGGGAGCTGTTTTTT
CDR3 protein: CARQGANTGELFF

V gene: TRBV2
D gene: TRBD1
clone size: -
J gene: TRBJ1-6
CDR3 DNA: TGTGCCAGCAGTGAATCGGGACAGGGGAATTCACCCCTCCACTTT
CDR3 protein: CASSESGQGNSPLHF

V gene: TRBV14
D gene: -
clone size: few
J gene: TRBJ2-3
CDR3 DNA: TGTGCCAGCAGCCAAGCTCAGGGGAGGGGTACGCAGTATTTT
CDR3 protein: CASSQAQGRGTQYF

V gene: TRBV11-2
D gene: -
clone size: -
J gene: TRBJ2-5
CDR3 DNA: TGTGCCAGCAGCTTAGATTCGAACAGGGCAGAGACCCAGTACTTC
CDR3 protein: CASSLDSNRAETQYF

V gene: TRBV3-1/TRBV3-2
D gene: -
clone size: -
J gene: TRBJ1-5
CDR3 DNA: TGTGCCAGCAGCGTACGCGGAAGTCAGCCCCAGCATTTT
CDR3 protein: CASSVRGSQPQHF

V gene: TRBV3-1/TRBV3-2
D gene: -
clone size: -
J gene: TRBJ1-1
CDR3 DNA: TGTGCCAGCAGCCAAGCGGCAGGGTGGAGAGCGAACACTGAAGCTTTCTTT
CDR3 protein: CASSQAAGWRANTEAFF

V gene: TRBV19
D gene: TRBD1
clone size: -
J gene: TRBJ1-6
CDR3 DNA: TGTGCCAGTAGTATATCGCAGGGGGCCTATTCACCCCTCCACTTT
CDR3 protein: CASSISQGAYSPLHF

V gene: TRBV9
D gene: -
clone size: -
J gene: TRBJ2-7
CDR3 DNA: TGTGCCAGCAGCGTAGCGGCAGGAACCTACGAGCAGTACTTC
CDR3 protein: CASSVAAGTYEQYF